The T cell receptor (beta chain) described here comes from a study of blood T cell repertoires in COVID-19. Turning to the study itself: Acute and convalescent COVID-19 specimens originated in the United States, Italy and Spain.

The CDR3 totals 14 residues. Germline values: CDR1 SGHRS, CDR2 YFSETQ. Trimming cost V 5 bases and J 4 bases; bases outside gene matches: 8. Libraries were prepared by immunoSEQ multiplex PCR; TCRdb keeps only in-frame clonotypes and omits some of them. The data contain about 130,000 clones, approximately 84% of them seen just once; the ten biggest clones take up roughly 1.9%. The specimen was peripheral blood. This sequence joins TRBV5-1 and TRBJ1-2; 7 positions agree with TRBD1. The TCR was taken from a man in his 70s with acute or convalescent COVID-19. The CDR3 bases are TGCGCCAGCAGACGACAACAGGGGAGCTATGGCTACACCTTC. As protein: CASRRQQGSYGYTF.